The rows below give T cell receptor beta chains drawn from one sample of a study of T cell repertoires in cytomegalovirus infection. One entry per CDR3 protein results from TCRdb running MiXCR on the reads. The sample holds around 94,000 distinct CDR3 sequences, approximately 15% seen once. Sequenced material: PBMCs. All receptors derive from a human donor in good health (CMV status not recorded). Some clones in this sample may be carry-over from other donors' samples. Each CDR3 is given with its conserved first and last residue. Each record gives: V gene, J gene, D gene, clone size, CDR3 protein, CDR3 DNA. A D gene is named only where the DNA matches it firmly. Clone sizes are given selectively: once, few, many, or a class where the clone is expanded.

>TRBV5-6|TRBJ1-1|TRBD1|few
CASSWGQLNTEAFF
TGTGCCAGCAGCTGGGGACAGCTGAACACTGAAGCTTTCTTT
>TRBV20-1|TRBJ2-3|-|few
CSARVGASNRAQYF
TGCAGTGCTAGAGTTGGGGCTAGCAATAGGGCGCAGTATTTT
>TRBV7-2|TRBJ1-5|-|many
CASSPGQGFHQPQHF
TGTGCCAGCAGCCCCGGTCAGGGGTTTCATCAGCCCCAGCATTTT
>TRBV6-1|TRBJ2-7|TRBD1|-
CASSSDRGSYEQYF
TGTGCCAGCAGTTCCGACAGGGGATCCTACGAGCAGTACTTC
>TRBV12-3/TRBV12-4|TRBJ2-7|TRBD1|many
CASSLFQDRDEQYF
TGTGCCAGCAGTTTGTTCCAGGACAGGGACGAGCAGTACTTC
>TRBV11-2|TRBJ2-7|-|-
CASSPTAGTYEQYF
TGTGCCAGCAGCCCGACGGCAGGGACCTACGAGCAGTACTTC
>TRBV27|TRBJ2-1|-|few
CASSRTRSSYNEQFF
TGTGCCAGCAGCCGGACACGCAGCTCCTACAATGAGCAGTTCTTC
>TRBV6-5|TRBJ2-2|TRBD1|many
CASSLQGSGELFF
TGTGCCAGCAGTTTACAGGGGTCCGGGGAGCTGTTTTTT
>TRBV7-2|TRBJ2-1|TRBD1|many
CASSLAGQGRTEQFF
TGTGCCAGCAGCTTAGCAGGACAGGGGAGGACTGAGCAGTTCTTC
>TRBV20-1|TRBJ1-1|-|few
CSARVLLRSLNTEAFF
TGCAGTGCTAGGGTCCTACTCAGGTCTTTGAACACTGAAGCTTTCTTT
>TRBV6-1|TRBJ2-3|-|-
CASSEEDPQYF
TGTGCCAGCAGTGAAGAGGACCCGCAGTATTTT
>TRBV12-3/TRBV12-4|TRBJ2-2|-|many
CASRPSAGRGGTGELFF
TGTGCCAGCAGACCATCCGCGGGCAGGGGAGGAACCGGGGAGCTGTTTTTT